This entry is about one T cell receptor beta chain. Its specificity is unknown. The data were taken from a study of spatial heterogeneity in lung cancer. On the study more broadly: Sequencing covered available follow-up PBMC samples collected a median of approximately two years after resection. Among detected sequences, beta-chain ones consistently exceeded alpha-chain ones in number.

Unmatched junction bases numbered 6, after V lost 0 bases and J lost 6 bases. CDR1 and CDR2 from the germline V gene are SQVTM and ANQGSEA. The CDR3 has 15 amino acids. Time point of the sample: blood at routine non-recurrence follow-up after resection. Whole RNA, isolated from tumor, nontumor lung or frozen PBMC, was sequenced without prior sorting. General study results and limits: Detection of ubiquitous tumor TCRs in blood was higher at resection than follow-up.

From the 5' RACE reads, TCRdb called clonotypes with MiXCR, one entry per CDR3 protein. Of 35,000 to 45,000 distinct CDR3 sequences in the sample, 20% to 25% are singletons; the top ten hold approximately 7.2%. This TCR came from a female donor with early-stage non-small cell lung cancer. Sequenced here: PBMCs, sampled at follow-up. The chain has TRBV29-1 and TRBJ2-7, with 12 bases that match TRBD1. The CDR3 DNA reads TGCAGCGTTGAAGATCCAGGGGACAGGGGGCCCGAGCAGTACTTC. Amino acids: CSVEDPGDRGPEQYF.